Listed here are 6 T cell receptor beta chains from one sample, sequenced in a study of technical replicates of blood from a handful of donors. TCRdb's table, derived via immunoSEQ multiplex PCR, lists solely in-frame clones and lacks some. The data hold 75,000 to 95,000 clones, with just over 90% observed a single time. The sequenced material came from T cells isolated from PBMCs. These receptors were collected from a human donor in good health.

This sequence joins TRBV2 and TRBJ2-1, with 7 nucleotides matching TRBD1. The J segment lost 3 bases and the V segment lost 5 bases, leaving 10 bases of the junction unmatched. CDR3 length: 16 amino acids. The germline V gene has CDR1 SNHLY and CDR2 FYNNEI. CDR3 loop: CASSHTRDSFYNEQFF. The CDR3, as DNA: TGTGCCAGCAGTCATACCCGGGACAGTTTCTACAATGAGCAGTTCTTC.

The chain carries TRBV5-1 and TRBJ1-2, with D maybe TRBD1 (5 bases). With 4 bases removed from V and 8 bases from J, the gap between germline ends came to 9 bases. In germline, CDR1 is SGHRS, CDR2 YFSETQ. The CDR3 contains 11 residues. The CDR3 DNA sequence: TGCGCCAGCAGCCTCCAGGGAGGCTACACCTTC. This gives the protein CASSLQGGYTF.

The rearrangement links TRBV15 to TRBJ2-3, with 7 positions matching TRBD2. CDR1 LNHNV and CDR2 YYDKDF come from the germline V gene (reference sequence). V lost 1 base to trimming and J lost 2 bases; unmatched junction nucleotides: 9. This CDR3 has 17 residues. The CDR3 bases are TGTGCCACCAGCAGAGGTCGACAGCTAGCGGACACAGATACGCAGTATTTT. Amino acids: CATSRGRQLADTDTQYF. Filled out from reference TRBV15 and TRBJ2-3, the complete variable domain reads DAMVIQNPRYQVTQFGKPVTLSCSQTLNHNVMYWYQQKSSQAPKLLFHYYDKDFNNEADTPDNFQSRRPNTSFCFLDIRSPGLGDTAMYLCATSRGRQLADTDTQYFGPGTRLTVL.

The V gene is TRBV11-2, the J gene TRBJ1-1, with 11 bases lining up with TRBD1. J lost 0 bases, V lost 4 bases, and 7 bases had no gene match. Germline CDR1 reads SGHAT; CDR2 reads FQNNGV. The CDR3 is made up of 17 amino acids. The CDR3 DNA reads as TGTGCCAGCAGCTCTTTGGACAGGGGGCTCATGAACACTGAAGCTTTCTTT. Encoded protein: CASSSLDRGLMNTEAFF.

V gene TRBV5-1 combines with J gene TRBJ2-2; D possibly corresponds to TRBD1 (6 bases). This CDR3 has 13 residues. In germline, CDR1 is SGHRS, CDR2 YFSETQ. V lost 9 bases, J lost 1 base, and 10 bases lay in between. CDR3 in DNA: TGCGCCATCGGACAGCAGAACACCGGGGAGCTGTTTTTT. It yields the protein CAIGQQNTGELFF.

The chain employs TRBV19 and TRBJ2-7, with no clear D. V gave up 8 bases and J gave up 0 bases, with 11 bases separating them. CDR3 length equals 13 residues. Per germline, CDR1 LNHDA and CDR2 SQIVND (reference sequence). CDR3 region: CASSLANSYEQYF. CDR3 in DNA: TGTGCCAGTTCGTTGGCAAACTCCTACGAGCAGTACTTC. Based on the CDR3 plus reference TRBV19 and TRBJ2-7, the full variable domain is DGGITQSPKYLFRKEGQNVTLSCEQNLNHDAMYWYRQDPGQGLRLIYYSQIVNDFQKGDIAEGYSVSREKKESFPLTVTSAQKNPTAFYLCASSLANSYEQYFGPGTRLTVT.